This T cell receptor (beta chain) was found in a study of blood T cell repertoires in COVID-19. About the research overall: Samples of COVID-19 (acute and convalescent) were obtained from the United States, Italy and Spain. Sources were T cells, B-cell-depleted T cells, or PBMCs; the material itself was cDNA or gDNA.

V was pared by 3 bases and J by 8 bases, with 4 bases between. This CDR3 spans 11 amino acids. The germline CDR1 and CDR2 sequences are SGHAT and FQNNGV. Patients of the Seattle cohort, enrolled during active infection, were followed longitudinally. Per the study methods: The authors estimated nucleated cell counts from reference gene primer amplification. Generated by immunoSEQ multiplex PCR, the TCRdb table keeps only in-frame clones and is missing some. V and J calls and clone size are copied from that table; D and trimming were computed from the DNA. The sample shows around 300,000 clones, just over 90% of them seen only once.

Sequencing was done on a sample of peripheral blood. The V and J genes are TRBV11-2 and TRBJ2-2; no clear D gene. The TCR was taken from a woman under 40 with COVID-19, enrolled during active disease. CDR3: CASSFPGELFF. The CDR3 nucleotides read TGTGCCAGCAGCTTCCCGGGGGAGCTGTTTTTT. Full variable domain (outside the CDR3, taken from reference TRBV11-2 and TRBJ2-2): EAGVAQSPRYKIIEKRQSVAFWCNPISGHATLYWYQQILGQGPKLLIQFQNNGVVDDSQLPKDRFSAERLKGVDSTLKIQPAKLEDSAVYLCASSFPGELFFGEGSRLTVL.